The 27 T cell receptor beta chains given below trace back to one sample, sequenced in a study of blood T cell repertoires in COVID-19. Assay: immunoSEQ multiplex PCR; the TCRdb copy retains only in-frame clones and omits some. Here the sample spans under 400,000 clones, roughly 87% being singletons. Source material: peripheral blood. All receptors come from a woman in her fifties or sixties with COVID-19, enrolled during active disease.

This chain joins TRBV7-3 and TRBJ2-2; 9 nucleotides align to TRBD1. Trimming cost V 4 bases and J 1 base; bases outside gene matches: 1. Germline V gives CDR1 SGHTA, CDR2 FQGTGA. The CDR3 consists of 15 residues. The CDR3 loop is CASSWGQGNTGELFF. CDR3 sequence (DNA): TGTGCCAGCAGCTGGGGACAGGGGAACACCGGGGAGCTGTTTTTT.

This rearrangement joins TRBV10-3 to TRBJ1-2; the D is unclear. Trimming shortened V by 6 bases and J by 3 bases, and 17 bases separated the two germline ends. Per germline, CDR1 ENHRY and CDR2 SYGVKD. This CDR3 is 15 amino acids long. The CDR3 spells CAISGEDPSDYGYTF. In DNA form, the CDR3 reads TGTGCCATCAGCGGGGAAGACCCCAGCGACTATGGCTACACCTTC.

This clone is a singleton in its sample. This chain connects TRBV5-1 to TRBJ2-5; D uncertain. From germline, CDR1 is SGHRS and CDR2 YFSETQ. The germline V and J ends were trimmed by 1 base and 3 bases, with 7 bases remaining between them. The CDR3 length is 13 residues. The CDR3 nucleotides are TGCGCCAGCAGCTTGTTCGGTAAAGAGACCCAGTACTTC. This codes for CASSLFGKETQYF.

This chain connects TRBV9 to TRBJ2-1, with a tentative D call TRBD2 (6 bases). Germline V gene data show CDR1 as SGDLS and CDR2 as YYNGEE. V lost 0 bases and J 0 bases, leaving 10 bases between the germline ends. The CDR3 runs to 16 residues. CDR3 nucleotides: TGTGCCAGCAGCGTAGCTGCGGGGAGCTCCTACAATGAGCAGTTCTTC. Residues: CASSVAAGSSYNEQFF. Full variable domain (remainder filled in from reference TRBV9 and TRBJ2-1): DSGVTQTPKHLITATGQRVTLRCSPRSGDLSVYWYQQSLDQGLQFLIQYYNGEERAKGNILERFSAQQFPDLHSELNLSSLELGDSALYFCASSVAAGSSYNEQFFGPGTRLTVL.

This clone was picked up one time. J is TRBJ2-5 and V is TRBV7-6; a weak D match, TRBD2 (6 bases). The CDR3 contains 15 residues. The ends were cut back, 0 bases at V and 2 bases at J, with 10 bases in the middle. The germline gives CDR1 SGHVS, CDR2 FNYEAQ. The CDR3 spells CASSLAGGGQETQYF. The CDR3 nucleotides read TGTGCCAGCAGCTTAGCGGGTGGGGGGCAAGAGACCCAGTACTTC. Based on the CDR3 plus reference TRBV7-6 and TRBJ2-5, the full variable domain is GAGVSQSPRYKVTKRGQDVALRCDPISGHVSLYWYRQALGQGPEFLTYFNYEAQQDKSGLPNDRFSAERPEGSISTLTIQRTEQRDSAMYRCASSLAGGGQETQYFGPGTRLLVL.

V gene TRBV20-1 combines with J gene TRBJ1-5; no clear D. This CDR3 spans 16 amino acids. Looked up from germline, CDR1 is DFQATT and CDR2 is SNEGSKA (reference sequence). V lost 3 bases to trimming and J lost 3 bases, with 18 bases between them. CDR3 nucleotides: TGCAGTGCTAGTGCCGGAGGCAGGAACCTCAATCAGCCCCAGCATTTT. This encodes CSASAGGRNLNQPQHF.

The rearrangement joins TRBV11-2 to TRBJ2-5, with a weak D call TRBD1 (7 bases). This CDR3 has 15 residues. The germline V gene encodes CDR1 SGHAT and CDR2 FQNNGV. V was clipped by 0 bases and J by 6 bases, with 14 bases between them. Written as DNA, the CDR3 is TGTGCCAGCAGCTTAGAGCAGGGGGGTTTGCAGACCCAGTACTTC. It encodes CASSLEQGGLQTQYF.

The rearrangement joins TRBV2 to TRBJ2-1; 8 bases are shared with TRBD2. This CDR3 region has 15 residues. Per germline, CDR1 SNHLY and CDR2 FYNNEI. V lost 6 bases and J lost 3; bases outside the gene matches: 7. This CDR3 reads CASRLSRGVYNEQFF. DNA of the CDR3: TGTGCCAGCAGGCTCTCGCGGGGGGTCTACAATGAGCAGTTCTTC.

The J gene is TRBJ2-7, the V gene TRBV7-9; 7 bases match TRBD1. CDR1 and CDR2 (germline): SEHNR, FQNEAQ (reference sequence). Trimming took 5 bases from V and 2 from J; bases not matched to a gene: 6. The CDR3 contains 14 residues. Here the CDR3 DNA reads TGTGCCAGCAGCCACGGGACAGTGGCCTACGAGCAGTACTTC. This codes for CASSHGTVAYEQYF.

The chain employs TRBV29-1 and TRBJ2-5, with TRBD2 identical over 12 bases. The CDR3 runs to 15 residues. Germline values: CDR1 SQVTM, CDR2 ANQGSEA. V lost 7 bases and J lost 2; bases outside the gene matches: 8. The CDR3 region has the DNA TGCAGCGCTGCTGCACTAGCGGGGGGACAAGAGACCCAGTACTTC. Protein sequence: CSAAALAGGQETQYF. The whole variable domain, filled in from reference TRBV29-1 and TRBJ2-5, reads SAVISQKPSRDICQRGTSLTIQCQVDSQVTMMFWYRQQPGQSLTLIATANQGSEATYESGFVIDKFPISRPNLTFSTLTVSNMSPEDSSIYLCSAAALAGGQETQYFGPGTRLLVL.

Notes on this clone: One end of the junction varies from germline; a read error may be responsible. This rearrangement joins TRBV28 to TRBJ1-2; unclear D gene. Germline-derived CDR1 and CDR2 are MDHEN and SYDVKM. CDR3 length: 14 amino acids. The CDR3 nucleotides are TGTGCCAGCAGTTTCCCCGTCATCAACTATGGCTACACCTTT. Translated, it gives CASSFPVINYGYTF.

The rearrangement joins TRBV6-6 to TRBJ1-2; possibly TRBD1 for D (5 bases). Trimming cost V 7 bases and J 6 bases, with 15 bases left between them. The CDR3 consists of 13 residues. Germline V CDR1 and CDR2: MNHNY, SVGAGI (reference sequence). CDR3 region: CASTIDSTDGYTF. The CDR3 DNA reads TGTGCCAGCACCATTGACAGTACCGATGGCTACACCTTC.

The genes are TRBV19 and TRBJ1-1; D not resolved. The CDR3 length is 15 residues. The germline gives CDR1 LNHDA, CDR2 SQIVND (reference sequence). V gave up 3 bases and J gave up 2 bases, with 13 bases separating them. CDR3 loop: CASSMGRSRNTEAFF. The CDR3 nucleotides are TGTGCCAGTAGTATGGGTCGGAGCCGAAACACTGAAGCTTTCTTT.

The V gene is TRBV6-4, the J gene TRBJ1-1; D gene ambiguous. V lost 4 bases and J 3 bases, leaving 15 bases between the germline ends. The CDR3 consists of 15 residues. Germline CDR1 MRHNA, CDR2 SNTAGT. The CDR3 region has the DNA TGTGCCAGCAGTGCCTACGCATCAGGTTACACTGAAGCTTTCTTT. Protein: CASSAYASGYTEAFF.

This chain joins TRBV10-3 and TRBJ2-2; TRBD1 matches 8 bases. The CDR3 sequence is 15 residues long. Trimming removed 5 bases from V and 2 bases from J; junction bases left unmatched: 4. Germline V gene lookup returns CDR1 ENHRY and CDR2 SYGVKD. This chain's CDR3 is CAISLGQANTGELFF. The CDR3 region has the DNA TGTGCCATCAGTTTGGGACAGGCAAACACCGGGGAGCTGTTTTTT.

The chain links TRBV7-8 to TRBJ1-5; 7 positions match TRBD1. The CDR3 has 13 residues. CDR1 SGHVS and CDR2 FQNEAQ come from the germline V gene. With 5 bases clipped from V and 5 bases from J, the junction kept 3 bases outside the gene matches. CDR3 region: CASSGDRDQPQHF. The CDR3 nucleotides are TGTGCCAGCAGCGGGGACAGAGATCAGCCCCAGCATTTT.

This clone came up once. The J gene is TRBJ1-4, the V gene TRBV10-3; 9 bases are shared with TRBD1. The trim removed 0 bases at V and 10 bases at J, leaving 6 bases unmatched. CDR1 and CDR2 (germline): ENHRY, SYGVKD. The length of the CDR3 is 15 residues. The CDR3 coding sequence is TGTGCCATCAGTGAGTCACGGACAGGGGATGGAAAACTGTTTTTT. Translated, it gives CAISESRTGDGKLFF.

This chain joins TRBV12-5 and TRBJ1-2, with 7 bases fitting TRBD1. The CDR3 runs 13 residues. The junction had 9 bases not matched to a gene; V was cut back by 6 bases and J by 8 bases. Germline V gene data show CDR1 as LGHNT and CDR2 as FRNRAP. The chain's CDR3 is CASGLGQRGGYTF. The CDR3 DNA is TGTGCTAGTGGACTGGGACAGAGGGGAGGCTACACCTTC. Full variable domain (missing parts from reference TRBV12-5 and TRBJ1-2): DARVTQTPRHKVTEMGQEVTMRCQPILGHNTVFWYRQTMMQGLELLAYFRNRAPLDDSGMPKDRFSAEMPDATLATLKIQPSEPRDSAVYFCASGLGQRGGYTFGSGTRLTVV.

This sequence joins TRBV30 and TRBJ2-1, with 14 nucleotides matching TRBD2. This CDR3 is 14 amino acids long. J gave up 9 bases and V 5 bases, and 6 bases lay outside the gene matches. CDR1 and CDR2 (germline): GTSNPN, SVGIG (reference sequence). The CDR3 loop reads CAWEGLAGAGEQFF. DNA for the CDR3: TGTGCCTGGGAGGGACTAGCGGGGGCAGGTGAGCAGTTCTTC.

The J gene is TRBJ2-7, the V gene TRBV28, with D perhaps matching TRBD1 (6 bases). Germline CDR1 is MDHEN and CDR2 is SYDVKM. The CDR3 extends over 14 amino acids. V dropped 4 bases and J dropped 2 bases, with 12 bases sitting between them. CDR3 in DNA: TGTGCCAGCAGTTCCGGGGACAAACCCTACGAGCAGTACTTC. Translated, it gives CASSSGDKPYEQYF.

This clone came up a few times. Other DNA sequences from this sample encode an identical CDR3 as well. This rearrangement joins TRBV2 to TRBJ1-5, with a weak D call TRBD1 (5 bases). The CDR3 length is 13 residues. Germline V gene lookup returns CDR1 SNHLY and CDR2 FYNNEI. V was pared by 5 bases and J by 4 bases, with 9 bases between. In nucleotides, the CDR3 is TGTGCCAGCAGTACCCAGGGTAATCAGCCCCAGCATTTT. Its protein is CASSTQGNQPQHF.

A single count supports this clone. This chain joins TRBV5-1 and TRBJ2-1; 9 bases match TRBD2. CDR3 length equals 13 residues. CDR1 is SGHRS and CDR2 is YFSETQ in the germline V gene. V shed 5 bases and J 8 bases; nucleotides not matched to a gene: 5. This CDR3 is CASRGLALDEQFF. DNA of the CDR3: TGCGCCAGCAGGGGACTAGCTCTCGATGAGCAGTTCTTC.

The chain is built from TRBV7-6 and TRBJ2-1, with 8 nucleotides matching TRBD1. The germline gives CDR1 SGHVS, CDR2 FNYEAQ. This CDR3 spans 17 amino acids. J lost 7 bases, V lost 2 bases, and 13 bases had no gene match. This CDR3 is CASSLRTGTGYTNEQFF. DNA for the CDR3: TGTGCCAGCAGCTTACGCACCGGGACAGGTTATACGAATGAGCAGTTCTTC.

J is TRBJ1-1 and V is TRBV3-1 (or the pseudogene TRBV3-2); unclear D gene. V lost 0 bases and J lost 1, with 6 bases in between. Germline CDR1 reads LGHDT; CDR2 reads YNNKEL (reference sequence). CDR3 length: 14 amino acids. CDR3 region: CASSQDRANTEAFF. The CDR3 region has the DNA TGTGCCAGCAGCCAAGACCGCGCGAACACTGAAGCTTTCTTT.

This chain joins TRBV24-1 and TRBJ2-7, with D possibly matching TRBD2 (6 bases). CDR1 is KGHDR and CDR2 is SFDVKD in the germline V gene. Between the trimmed V and J ends, which lost 4 bases and 7 bases, there was a span of 10 bases. The CDR3 has 12 amino acids. The CDR3 nucleotides read TGTGCCACCAGTGAGGGACTGGGGGAGCAGTACTTC. Residues: CATSEGLGEQYF.

The J gene is TRBJ1-6, the V gene TRBV3-1 (or the pseudogene TRBV3-2); 7 positions agree with TRBD1. The CDR3 totals 13 residues. The germline V gene encodes CDR1 LGHDT and CDR2 YNNKEL (reference sequence). Trimming cost V 4 bases and J 12 bases; bases outside gene matches: 6. The CDR3 region is CASSLDRKGPLHF. CDR3 sequence (DNA): TGTGCCAGCAGCCTGGACAGGAAGGGACCCCTCCACTTT.

V is TRBV7-8 and J is TRBJ2-7, with D perhaps TRBD1 (5 bases). Trimming took off 3 bases at V and 2 bases at J, with 11 bases between the two ends. Germline CDR1 and CDR2: SGHVS and FQNEAQ. This CDR3 has 14 residues. The CDR3 DNA reads TGTGCCAGCAGCTTCCAGGGCGGTACCTACGAGCAGTACTTC. Amino acids: CASSFQGGTYEQYF.